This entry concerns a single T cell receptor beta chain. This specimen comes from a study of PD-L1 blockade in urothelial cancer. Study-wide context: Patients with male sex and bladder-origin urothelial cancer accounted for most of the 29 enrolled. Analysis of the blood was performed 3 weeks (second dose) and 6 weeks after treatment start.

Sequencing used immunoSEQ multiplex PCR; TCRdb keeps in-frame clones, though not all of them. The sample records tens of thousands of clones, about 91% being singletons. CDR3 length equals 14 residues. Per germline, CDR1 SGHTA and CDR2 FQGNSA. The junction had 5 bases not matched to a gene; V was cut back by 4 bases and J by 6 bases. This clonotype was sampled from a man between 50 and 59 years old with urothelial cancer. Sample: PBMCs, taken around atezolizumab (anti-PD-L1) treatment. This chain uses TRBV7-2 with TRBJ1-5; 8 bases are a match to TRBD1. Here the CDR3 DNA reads TGTGCCAGCAGCTCTACAGGGGGGAGTCAGCCCCAGCATTTT. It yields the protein CASSSTGGSQPQHF.